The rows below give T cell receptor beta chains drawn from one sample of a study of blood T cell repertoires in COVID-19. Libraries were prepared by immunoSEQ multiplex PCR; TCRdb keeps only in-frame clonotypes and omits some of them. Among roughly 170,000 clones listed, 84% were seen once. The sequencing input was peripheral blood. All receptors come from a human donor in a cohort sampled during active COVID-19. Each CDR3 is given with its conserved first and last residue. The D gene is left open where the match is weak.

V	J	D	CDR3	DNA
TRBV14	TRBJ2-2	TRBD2	CASSQDLGGGASTGELFF	TGTGCCAGCAGCCAAGATCTGGGCGGGGGGGCCTCGACCGGGGAGCTGTTTTTT
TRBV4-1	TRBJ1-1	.	CASSQLGAWVAFF	TGCGCCAGCAGCCAATTGGGGGCCTGGGTAGCTTTCTTT
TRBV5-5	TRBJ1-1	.	CASSFVTGNTEAFF	TGTGCCAGCAGCTTTGTGACAGGGAACACTGAAGCTTTCTTT
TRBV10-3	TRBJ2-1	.	CAISESRIATRNEQFF	TGTGCCATCAGTGAGTCGAGAATAGCGACTCGGAATGAGCAGTTCTTC
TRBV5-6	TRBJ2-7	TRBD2	CASSSIAGAPYEQYF	TGTGCCAGCAGCTCGATAGCGGGGGCCCCCTACGAGCAGTACTTC
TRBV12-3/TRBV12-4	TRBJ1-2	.	CASSFPMFYGYTF	TGTGCCAGCAGTTTCCCCATGTTCTATGGCTACACCTTC
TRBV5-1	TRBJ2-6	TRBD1	CASSFKGAKYSGANVLTF	TGCGCCAGCAGCTTTAAGGGGGCGAAATACTCTGGGGCCAACGTCCTGACTTTC
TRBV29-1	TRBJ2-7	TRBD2	CSVGGAGSDYEQYF	TGCAGCGTTGGGGGAGCGGGGTCTGATTACGAGCAGTACTTC
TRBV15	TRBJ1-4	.	CATSRDQGANEKLFF	TGTGCCACCAGCAGAGATCAGGGTGCTAATGAAAAACTGTTTTTT
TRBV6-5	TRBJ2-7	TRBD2	CASRYSGGAYEQYF	TGTGCCAGCAGGTATAGCGGGGGGGCCTACGAGCAGTACTTC
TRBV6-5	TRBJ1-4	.	CASSYSFRDKNEKLFF	TGTGCCAGCAGTTACTCTTTCCGGGACAAAAATGAAAAACTGTTTTTT
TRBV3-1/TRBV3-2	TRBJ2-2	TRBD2	CASSPLAGGPNTGELFF	TGTGCCAGCAGCCCCCTAGCGGGGGGCCCGAACACCGGGGAGCTGTTTTTT
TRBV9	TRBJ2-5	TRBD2	CASSARLSGGETQYF	TGTGCCAGCAGCGCCCGACTCAGCGGGGGAGAGACCCAGTACTTC
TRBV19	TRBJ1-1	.	CASTSSRWGESTEAFF	TGTGCCAGTACATCTTCTCGATGGGGAGAAAGCACTGAAGCTTTCTTT